Each of the 9 T cell receptor beta chains below was sequenced from the same sample in a study of human T cells and chemical hapten exposure. Time point here: patch test 3, about 24 weeks after DPC sensitization. Treatment defined: therapeutic diphenylcyclopropenone sensitization with weekly scalp DPC. TCRdb fed the RACE reads into MiXCR, producing one record per CDR3 protein. The table shows tens of thousands of distinct CDR3 sequences, with 13% occurring only once. Specimen: whole blood, collected in connection with sensitization to the hapten diphenylcyclopropenone (DPC). These receptors were taken from a woman in her forties or fifties with alopecia areata. Some clones in this sample may be carry-over from other donors' samples.

The gene calls are TRBV3-1 and TRBJ2-1; unclear D gene. There are 15 residues in the CDR3. Trimming cost V 8 bases and J 5 bases, with 19 bases left between them. Germline lookup yields CDR1 LGHDT and CDR2 YNNKEL (reference sequence). CDR3 sequence reads: CASSFTALWDNEQFF. The CDR3 DNA is TGTGCCAGCTCATTCACCGCTCTTTGGGACAATGAGCAGTTCTTC.

On this clonotype: A much larger clonotype is one base distant, so this may be a read error. The chain joins TRBV7-9 to TRBJ2-5; no reliable D call. The CDR3 extends over 11 amino acids. CDR1 is SEHNR and CDR2 is FQNEAQ in the germline V gene (reference sequence). V lost 8 bases, J lost 3 bases, and 7 bases lay in between. As DNA, the CDR3 is TGTGCCAGCTGCTACGAAGAGACCCAGTACTTC. Protein product: CASCYEETQYF.

The gene calls are TRBV12-3 or TRBV12-4 and TRBJ1-1; D gene unclear. The CDR3 runs 14 residues. V lost 6 bases and J lost 4, with 15 bases in between. This CDR3 reads CASRQSNTATEAFF. The CDR3 nucleotides read TGTGCCAGCAGACAATCTAATACAGCCACTGAAGCTTTCTTT.

In its sample, this clonotype was seen a few times. The gene calls are TRBV4-1 and TRBJ1-4; D is perhaps TRBD1 (5 bases). The germline gives CDR1 MGHRA, CDR2 YSYEKL. Trimming pared 0 bases from V and 2 bases from J, leaving 22 bases between. This CDR3 comprises 20 residues. The CDR3 sequence is CASSQDVPGLIDRTNEKLFF. The CDR3 coding sequence is TGCGCCAGCAGCCAAGATGTCCCAGGGCTTATAGATAGGACTAATGAAAAACTGTTTTTT.

The chain carries TRBV29-1 and TRBJ2-2; D is unclear. CDR3 size: 12 residues. Germline values: CDR1 SQVTM, CDR2 ANQGSEA. Trimming took off 6 bases at V and 5 bases at J, with 10 bases between the two ends. The CDR3 loop is CSVKGWTGELFF. Here the CDR3 DNA reads TGCAGCGTCAAGGGCTGGACCGGGGAGCTGTTTTTT.

In its sample, this clonotype was seen a few times. This chain connects TRBV27 to TRBJ2-7; D not certain. Trimming took off 5 bases at V and 2 bases at J, with 10 bases between the two ends. This CDR3 comprises 13 residues. CDR1 and CDR2 (germline): MNHEY, SMNVEV (reference sequence). The CDR3 is CASSPTGPYEQYF. The CDR3 bases are TGTGCCAGCAGTCCTACCGGACCCTACGAGCAGTACTTC.

The genes are TRBV5-1 and TRBJ2-3, with D unclear. This CDR3 comprises 13 residues. The germline V gene encodes CDR1 SGHRS and CDR2 YFSETQ. Trimming left V 1 base short and J 1 base short, with 4 bases between. DNA for the CDR3: TGCGCCAGCAGCTTGTCCGGCACAGATACGCAGTATTTT. Protein: CASSLSGTDTQYF. The entire variable domain, with the rest obtained from reference TRBV5-1 and TRBJ2-3, is as follows: KAGVTQTPRYLIKTRGQQVTLSCSPISGHRSVSWYQQTPGQGLQFLFEYFSETQRNKGNFPGRFSGRQFSNSRSEMNVSTLELGDSALYLCASSLSGTDTQYFGPGTRLTVL.

This sequence joins TRBV6-5 and TRBJ1-1; tentatively, D is TRBD1 (5 bases). There are 12 residues in the CDR3. From germline, CDR1 is MNHEY and CDR2 SVGAGI. The V gene lost 2 bases and the J gene lost 5 bases, with 6 bases spanning the gap. For the CDR3, the DNA is TGTGCCAGCAGTTACGGGGGGACTGAAGCTTTCTTT. It translates to CASSYGGTEAFF.

This clonotype was counted many times. The chain combines TRBV5-1 with TRBJ2-1; 9 bases match TRBD2. The germline CDR1 and CDR2 sequences are SGHRS and YFSETQ. V lost 4 bases, J lost 7 bases, and 9 bases stayed unmatched. The length of the CDR3 is 15 residues. CDR3 nucleotides: TGCGCCAGCAGCGCTCCCGGGACTAGCCGAAATGAGCAGTTCTTC. As protein: CASSAPGTSRNEQFF. Together with reference TRBV5-1 and TRBJ2-1, the CDR3 gives the full variable domain: KAGVTQTPRYLIKTRGQQVTLSCSPISGHRSVSWYQQTPGQGLQFLFEYFSETQRNKGNFPGRFSGRQFSNSRSEMNVSTLELGDSALYLCASSAPGTSRNEQFFGPGTRLTVL.